The 6 T cell receptor beta chains below all came from one sample that was sequenced in a study of blood T cell repertoires in COVID-19. TCRdb keeps only in-frame clones here, not all; method: immunoSEQ multiplex PCR. In the table there are about 160,000 clones, approximately 87% of which are singletons. Sequenced input: PBMCs or T cells enriched from blood (not recorded which). Receptors were obtained from a woman between 50 and 59 years old who had recovered from COVID-19.

There are a few counts of this clone. The chain combines TRBV21-1 with TRBJ1-1; TRBD1, the table's D call, lacks a check against the DNA. TRBV21-1 is reported as a pseudogene. This CDR3 is built from 19 residues. CDR3 coding DNA: TGTGCCAGCAGCCCCCGGGCAGGGGGCATGATGTCGGAAGACACTGAAGCTTTCTTT. Translating gives CASSPRAGGMMSEDTEAFF.

The rearrangement uses TRBV5-6 and TRBJ2-7; 7 bases are shared with TRBD1. This CDR3 spans 15 amino acids. The germline V gene encodes CDR1 SGHDT and CDR2 YYEEEE. V shed 4 bases and J 3 bases; nucleotides not matched to a gene: 10. CDR3 in DNA: TGTGCCAGCAGCCCGGTCGGACAGGTTAACTACGAGCAGTACTTC. Its protein is CASSPVGQVNYEQYF.

The count of this clone is one. The chain has TRBV5-5 and TRBJ2-5; a weak D match, TRBD2 (5 bases). Germline V gives CDR1 SGHKS, CDR2 YYEKEE (reference sequence). V gave up 3 bases and J gave up 2 bases, with 11 bases separating them. The CDR3 covers 14 residues. In nucleotides, the CDR3 is TGTGCCAGCAGCTCTGGGAGCACACAAGAGACCCAGTACTTC. Its translation is CASSSGSTQETQYF.

The rearrangement uses TRBV9 and TRBJ1-2; TRBD1 agrees at 10 bases. Trimming at V came to 0 bases and at J to 7 bases, leaving 9 bases not matched to a gene. The CDR3 has 16 residues. Germline CDR1 SGDLS, CDR2 YYNGEE. The CDR3 protein is CASSVGPVDRGPGYTF. The CDR3, as DNA: TGTGCCAGCAGCGTAGGACCGGTAGACAGGGGGCCTGGCTACACCTTC.

The chain links TRBV27 to TRBJ1-2; D not resolved. Trimming cost V 5 bases and J 4 bases, with 11 bases left between them. Germline V CDR1 and CDR2: MNHEY, SMNVEV (reference sequence). CDR3 size: 13 residues. The CDR3 nucleotides read TGTGCCAGCAGTCACGGACGGGGCTATGGCTACACCTTC. Its protein product is CASSHGRGYGYTF.

The gene calls are TRBV19 and TRBJ2-2, with D maybe TRBD2 (5 bases). V lost 3 bases and J 0 bases, leaving 11 bases between the germline ends. Germline CDR1 is LNHDA and CDR2 is SQIVND (reference sequence). The CDR3 consists of 16 residues. CDR3 bases: TGTGCCAGTAGTATCCGCCTCGGGGCGAACACCGGGGAGCTGTTTTTT. This codes for CASSIRLGANTGELFF.